This TCR beta chain was sequenced for a study of CD8 T cells in ankylosing spondylitis. TCRdb re-called the 5' RACE reads with MiXCR, one entry per CDR3 protein. Among about 27,000 distinct CDR3 sequences listed, over 6.5% were seen once. CDR1 MNHEY and CDR2 SVGAGI come from the germline V gene. The length of the CDR3 is 18 residues. The ends lost 5 bases at V and 1 base at J; junction bases unmatched: 12. This clonotype appeared many times. This receptor was obtained from a male donor with ankylosing spondylitis or in good health (not recorded which). The chain couples TRBV6-5 to TRBJ2-1, with TRBD2 matching 9 bases. The specimen sequenced was blood. CDR3 in amino acids: CASSPGGLAGVSYNEQFF. DNA of the CDR3: TGTGCCAGCAGTCCCGGTGGATTAGCGGGAGTGTCCTACAATGAGCAGTTCTTC.